Presented here are 30 T cell receptor beta chains from one specimen sequenced in a study of vaccination effects on CD4 cells after COVID-19 (dated 2022 in TCRdb). The library was prepared using the immunoSEQ multiplex PCR assay. TCRdb provides this immuneACCESS table in a form limited to in-frame rearrangements. Some clones are lacking; in checked studies, under half of them reflect an unresolved V gene, and why the rest are absent is not known. The sample table contains about 54,000 clones; only one count was recorded for more than 60% of them. Together, the top ten hold 15% to 20% of the sample. Which antigens these TCRs recognize remains unknown. In the ViraFEST assay, PBMC were stimulated with viral peptide pools, and TCR sequencing was then used to find antigen-specific CD4+ T cell clonotypes based on their expansion. After 10 days of culture, CD4+ T cells were isolated with the EasySep CD4+ T cell isolation kit. Healthy vaccine recipients had no prior SARS-CoV-2 infection, confirmed by negative nucleocapsid antibodies before and after vaccination.

The source material was CD4+ T cells from PBMCs cultured with SARS-CoV-2 spike peptides, sampled before COVID-19 vaccination. The cell subset or site label on this specimen signifies: SARS-CoV-2 spike overlapping peptide pool stimulation. These receptors originate from a human donor who received a COVID-19 vaccine.

The chain recombines TRBV5-1 with TRBJ2-3; the D is unclear. V was pared by 1 base and J by 2 bases, with 8 bases between. The germline V gene has CDR1 SGHRS and CDR2 YFSETQ. The CDR3 runs to 14 residues. The CDR3 region has the DNA TGCGCCAGCAGCTTGACTACGATCACAGATACGCAGTATTTT. Protein sequence: CASSLTTITDTQYF.

The chain employs TRBV24-1 and TRBJ1-2; 9 bases are a match to TRBD1. The germline V gene has CDR1 KGHDR and CDR2 SFDVKD. The CDR3 covers 16 residues. Unmatched junction bases numbered 10, after V lost 3 bases and J lost 6 bases. The CDR3 DNA reads TGTGCCACCAGTGATCCGCACAGGGGGCCCTATGATGGCTACACCTTC. Its protein product is CATSDPHRGPYDGYTF.

The chain has TRBV11-2 and TRBJ1-4; tentatively, D is TRBD1 (5 bases). Germline V lookup: CDR1 SGHAT, CDR2 FQNNGV. The CDR3 has 14 residues. The ends were cut back, 1 base at V and 8 bases at J, with 11 bases in the middle. CDR3 protein: CASSLVREGEKLFF. In DNA form, the CDR3 reads TGTGCCAGCAGCTTAGTTCGAGAGGGGGAAAAACTGTTTTTT.

In this sample, this clone turned up a few times. V and J are TRBV27 and TRBJ2-7, with 8 bases that match TRBD2. CDR3 size: 15 residues. J lost 0 bases, V lost 6 bases, and 7 bases had no gene match. Germline loops: CDR1 MNHEY, CDR2 SMNVEV (reference sequence). The CDR3 bases are TGTGCCAGCAGGGGAGAAAGCGGGAGCTCCTACGAGCAGTACTTC. This codes for CASRGESGSSYEQYF.

The table lists this clone with many counts. The chain is built from TRBV5-4 and TRBJ1-1; 7 bases are shared with TRBD1. Germline assignment: CDR1 SGHNT and CDR2 YYREEE (reference sequence). The junction had 4 bases not matched to a gene; V was cut back by 0 bases and J by 5 bases. This CDR3 comprises 14 residues. DNA of the CDR3: TGTGCCAGCAGCTTGGAAGGGGGCTGGACTGAAGCTTTCTTT. The encoded protein is CASSLEGGWTEAFF.

This chain's CDR3 is CASSSPGTVTLDEQFF. DNA of the CDR3: TGTGCCAGCAGCTCCCCCGGGACAGTAACACTGGATGAGCAGTTCTTC. The V gene is TRBV5-6, the J gene TRBJ2-1, with TRBD1 identical over 7 bases. The J segment lost 8 bases and the V segment lost 3 bases, leaving 14 bases of the junction unmatched. The CDR3 is made up of 16 amino acids. Germline-derived CDR1 and CDR2 are SGHDT and YYEEEE.

This clone was seen many times. J is TRBJ1-1 and V is TRBV3-1 (or the pseudogene TRBV3-2); 9 nucleotides align to TRBD1. V lost 0 bases to trimming and J lost 1 base; unmatched junction nucleotides: 6. CDR3 size: 17 residues. From germline, CDR1 is LGHDT and CDR2 YNNKEL (reference sequence). CDR3 coding DNA: TGTGCCAGCAGCCAAGACCCTGGACAGGGGTGGAACACTGAAGCTTTCTTT. It specifies CASSQDPGQGWNTEAFF.

The chain is built from TRBV6-4 and TRBJ2-7, with D perhaps matching TRBD1 (6 bases). V lost 1 base and J lost 0, with 10 bases in between. This CDR3 has 15 residues. Germline V gene sequence: CDR1 MRHNA, CDR2 SNTAGT. CDR3 nucleotides: TGTGCCAGCAGTGACTTGACAGGTAACTCCTACGAGCAGTACTTC. It encodes CASSDLTGNSYEQYF.

V gene TRBV7-2 combines with J gene TRBJ2-7, with TRBD2 as a possible D gene (5 bases). CDR1 SGHTA and CDR2 FQGNSA come from the germline V gene. CDR3 length: 18 amino acids. Trimming shortened V by 1 base and J by 2 bases, and 21 bases separated the two germline ends. The CDR3 sequence: CASSLVYSGPQEAYEQYF. CDR3 nucleotides: TGTGCCAGCAGCTTAGTGTATTCAGGACCCCAGGAGGCCTACGAGCAGTACTTC.

The sample holds one count of this clone. V is TRBV30 and J is TRBJ2-7, with 16 positions matching TRBD2. V dropped 0 bases and J dropped 2; count of bases not matched to a gene: 13. CDR1 and CDR2 from the germline V gene are GTSNPN and SVGIG (reference sequence). The CDR3 runs 20 residues. The CDR3 loop reads CAWSVLTGGTSGRAAYEQYF. Written as DNA, the CDR3 is TGTGCCTGGAGTGTACTAACAGGGGGGACTAGCGGGAGGGCGGCCTACGAGCAGTACTTC. Drawing the rest from reference TRBV30 and TRBJ2-7, the complete variable domain is SQTIHQWPATLVQPVGSPLSLECTVEGTSNPNLYWYRQAAGRGLQLLFYSVGIGQISSEVPQNLSASRPQDRQFILSSKKLLLSDSGFYLCAWSVLTGGTSGRAAYEQYFGPGTRLTVT.

This clone has at least ten counts. This sequence joins TRBV29-1 and TRBJ2-1, with D possibly called TRBD1 or TRBD2 (7 bases each). Germline CDR1 is SQVTM and CDR2 is ANQGSEA. V lost 4 bases and J 7 bases, leaving 17 bases between the germline ends. The CDR3 spans 14 residues. The CDR3 DNA follows: TGCAGCGTTGTAGGGGGCGGGAGTGGTAATGAGCAGTTCTTC. It encodes CSVVGGGSGNEQFF.

This chain joins TRBV9 and TRBJ2-7; D is unresolved. Germline CDR1 reads SGDLS; CDR2 reads YYNGEE. With 0 bases removed from V and 0 bases from J, the gap between germline ends came to 4 bases. The CDR3 sequence is 13 residues long. The CDR3 is CASSVGASYEQYF. As DNA, the CDR3 is TGTGCCAGCAGCGTAGGCGCCTCCTACGAGCAGTACTTC. The full variable domain, its missing parts supplied by reference TRBV9 and TRBJ2-7, is DSGVTQTPKHLITATGQRVTLRCSPRSGDLSVYWYQQSLDQGLQFLIQYYNGEERAKGNILERFSAQQFPDLHSELNLSSLELGDSALYFCASSVGASYEQYFGPGTRLTVT.

This chain links TRBV9 with TRBJ2-2; 7 nucleotides match TRBD2. V gave up 8 bases and J gave up 0 bases; unmatched junction bases: 13. The CDR3 spans 17 residues. Per germline, CDR1 SGDLS and CDR2 YYNGEE. The CDR3 protein is CASRPSGGNTNTGELFF. The CDR3 DNA is TGTGCCAGTAGACCCTCGGGGGGTAATACGAACACCGGGGAGCTGTTTTTT.

The J gene is TRBJ1-4, the V gene TRBV7-9, with a weak D call TRBD1 (5 bases). V was cut by 5 bases and J by 8 bases, with 18 bases left in between. Germline assignment: CDR1 SEHNR and CDR2 FQNEAQ (reference sequence). The CDR3 runs to 15 residues. The CDR3 DNA follows: TGTGCCAGCAGCCGCCAGGGCGGGTTCGAGGAAAAACTGTTTTTT. Translation: CASSRQGGFEEKLFF.

This clone was seen more than once but under ten times. The V and J genes are TRBV4-3 and TRBJ2-2, with D maybe TRBD1 (6 bases). The CDR3 loop spans 18 amino acids. V lost 0 bases and J lost 5, with 19 bases in between. From germline, CDR1 is LGHNA and CDR2 YSLEER. Here the CDR3 reads CASSQDSEQGRGTGELFF. The CDR3 bases are TGCGCCAGCAGCCAAGATTCGGAACAGGGAAGGGGAACCGGGGAGCTGTTTTTT.

This clone was seen more than once but under ten times. The rearrangement joins TRBV19 to TRBJ2-2; D unresolved. CDR3 length: 14 amino acids. Germline CDR1 LNHDA, CDR2 SQIVND (reference sequence). V lost 3 bases and J 5 bases, leaving 10 bases between the germline ends. In DNA form, the CDR3 reads TGTGCCAGTAGTATGGTGGGTCCGACCGGGGAGCTGTTTTTT. Amino acid sequence: CASSMVGPTGELFF.

V is TRBV5-8 and J is TRBJ2-7, with D perhaps TRBD1 (6 bases). Germline CDR1 SGHTS, CDR2 YDEGEE. V lost 2 bases and J lost 0, with 18 bases in between. The CDR3 consists of 17 residues. The CDR3 region is CASSFLPRLDSSYEQYF. The CDR3 DNA follows: TGTGCCAGCAGCTTCCTCCCGAGATTGGACAGCTCCTACGAGCAGTACTTC.

J is TRBJ1-1 and V is TRBV30; D call uncertain. Germline CDR1 is GTSNPN and CDR2 is SVGIG (reference sequence). With 1 base removed from V and 5 bases from J, the gap between germline ends came to 11 bases. This CDR3 spans 13 amino acids. In nucleotides, the CDR3 is TGTGCCTGGAGTGGGAAGGTGGTGACTGAAGCTTTCTTT. Translated, it gives CAWSGKVVTEAFF.

The chain is built from TRBV7-8 and TRBJ2-1; D might be TRBD1 (5 bases). Per germline, CDR1 SGHVS and CDR2 FQNEAQ. Trimming left V 5 bases short and J 5 bases short, with 28 bases between. The CDR3 has 19 amino acids. CDR3 bases: TGTGCCAGCAGCCAAACCGAAGTACACAGGCCCCCTTACGACAATGAGCAGTTCTTC. Its translation: CASSQTEVHRPPYDNEQFF.

This clone has just a few counts. The chain is built from TRBV4-1 and TRBJ2-5; D gene ambiguous. This CDR3 region has 14 residues. V lost 4 bases, J lost 7 bases, and 16 bases lay in between. Germline V gene lookup returns CDR1 MGHRA and CDR2 YSYEKL. The CDR3, as DNA: TGCGCCAGCAGCCCGGTATTGCTGCTGGGGACCCAGTACTTC. This encodes CASSPVLLLGTQYF.

This sequence joins TRBV28 and TRBJ2-3; 15 bases are shared with TRBD2. Germline V CDR1 and CDR2: MDHEN, SYDVKM. The V and J ends lost 5 bases and 3 bases, in that order; junction bases with no gene match: 6. The CDR3 length is 17 residues. The CDR3 region is CASSITGLAGGTDTQYF. CDR3 nucleotides: TGTGCCAGCAGTATAACGGGACTAGCGGGAGGTACAGATACGCAGTATTTT.

This chain connects TRBV4-3 to TRBJ1-2; D may be TRBD1 (5 bases). The CDR3 loop spans 15 amino acids. Per the germline V gene, CDR1 is LGHNA and CDR2 is YSLEER. Trimming pared 1 base from V and 8 bases from J, leaving 17 bases between. CDR3 loop: CASSQVGGTNGGYTF. In DNA form, the CDR3 reads TGCGCCAGCAGCCAAGTTGGAGGGACGAATGGGGGCTACACCTTC.

This clone was picked up a small number of times. The CDR3 sequence: CASSPAGSGGQYF. CDR3 bases: TGTGCCAGCTCACCAGCGGGCTCTGGGGGGCAGTACTTC. The rearrangement joins TRBV18 to TRBJ2-7, with D perhaps matching TRBD1 or TRBD2 (5 bases each). Trimming removed 2 bases at V and 9 bases at J, with 14 bases between. This CDR3 comprises 13 residues. Germline-derived CDR1 and CDR2 are KGHSH and LQKENI.

The V gene is TRBV7-2, the J gene TRBJ2-1; TRBD1 agrees at 7 bases. This CDR3 has 18 amino acids. Looked up from germline, CDR1 is SGHTA and CDR2 is FQGNSA. V shed 2 bases, J shed 5 bases, and the junction held 15 bases outside the gene matches. The CDR3 protein is CASSLRGRGGYRDNEQFF. In DNA, the CDR3 is TGTGCCAGCAGCTTAAGGGGGCGAGGCGGGTATAGAGACAATGAGCAGTTCTTC.

This clone was counted only a few times. This chain joins TRBV16 and TRBJ1-2; 7 nucleotides agree with TRBD1. The trim removed 2 bases at V and 7 bases at J, leaving 7 bases unmatched. The germline V gene encodes CDR1 KGHSY and CDR2 FQNENV. The CDR3 length is 14 residues. Here the CDR3 reads CASSQQDRVGGYTF. CDR3 in DNA: TGTGCCAGCAGCCAACAAGACAGGGTTGGTGGCTACACCTTC.

This chain links TRBV30 with TRBJ1-2, with 7 positions matching TRBD1. Germline V gene data show CDR1 as GTSNPN and CDR2 as SVGIG (reference sequence). This CDR3 has 14 amino acids. The ends lost 4 bases at V and 8 bases at J; junction bases unmatched: 13. This CDR3 is CAWKGDSPSGGYTF. The CDR3, as DNA: TGTGCCTGGAAGGGGGACAGCCCCTCCGGGGGCTACACCTTC.

The rearrangement links TRBV5-5 to TRBJ2-3, with a tentative D call TRBD2 (5 bases). Germline V gene data show CDR1 as SGHKS and CDR2 as YYEKEE (reference sequence). V lost 3 bases and J 5 bases, leaving 10 bases between the germline ends. CDR3 length equals 13 residues. The CDR3 DNA sequence: TGTGCCAGCAGCTCCGACCGGGGAGATACGCAGTATTTT. Its translation is CASSSDRGDTQYF.

This clone was recorded only once. The chain employs TRBV5-5 and TRBJ2-7, with TRBD1 identical over 10 bases. The CDR3 has 15 amino acids. Germline CDR1 SGHKS, CDR2 YYEKEE (reference sequence). V was clipped by 2 bases and J by 7 bases; unmatched bases: 9. For the CDR3, the DNA is TGTGCCAGCAGCTTCCAGGGACAGGGGACGAGGGAGCAGTACTTC. Its translation: CASSFQGQGTREQYF.

The chain has TRBV5-1 and TRBJ2-5, with TRBD1 identical over 8 bases. Germline CDR1 reads SGHRS; CDR2 reads YFSETQ. J was trimmed by 2 bases and V by 4 bases; bases with no gene match: 4. CDR3 length: 14 residues. The CDR3 sequence: CASSPGQGQETQYF. CDR3 bases: TGCGCCAGCAGCCCCGGACAGGGTCAAGAGACCCAGTACTTC.

The chain combines TRBV28 with TRBJ1-2; TRBD1 matches 12 bases. V gave up 10 bases and J gave up 7 bases; unmatched junction bases: 13. The CDR3 is 15 residues long. The germline gives CDR1 MDHEN, CDR2 SYDVKM. CDR3 DNA: TGTGCCACCTATCGCCGGGACAGGGGGCGAAGTGGCTACACCTTC. Protein product: CATYRRDRGRSGYTF.